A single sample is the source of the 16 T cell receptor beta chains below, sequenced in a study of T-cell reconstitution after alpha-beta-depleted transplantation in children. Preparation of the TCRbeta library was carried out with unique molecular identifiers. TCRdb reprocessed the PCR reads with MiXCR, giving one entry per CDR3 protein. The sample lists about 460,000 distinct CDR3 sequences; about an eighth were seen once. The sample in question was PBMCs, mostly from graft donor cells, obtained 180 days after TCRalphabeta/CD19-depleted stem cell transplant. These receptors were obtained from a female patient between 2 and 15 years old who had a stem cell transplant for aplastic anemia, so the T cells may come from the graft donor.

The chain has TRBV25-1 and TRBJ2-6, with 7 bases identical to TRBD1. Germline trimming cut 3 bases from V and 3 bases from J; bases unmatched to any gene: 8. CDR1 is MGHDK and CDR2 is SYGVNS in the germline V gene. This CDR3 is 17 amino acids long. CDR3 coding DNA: TGTGCCAGCAGTGACCGCCCGACAGGGTATGGGGCCAACGTCCTGACTTTC. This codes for CASSDRPTGYGANVLTF.

The CDR3 DNA reads TGTGCCAGCATAAGTCTGAACACTGAAGCTTTCTTT. Encoded protein: CASISLNTEAFF. The chain has TRBV28 and TRBJ1-1; unclear D gene. Germline V gene sequence: CDR1 MDHEN, CDR2 SYDVKM. The CDR3 sequence is 12 residues long. V shed 7 bases and J shed 0 bases, with 6 bases lying between them.

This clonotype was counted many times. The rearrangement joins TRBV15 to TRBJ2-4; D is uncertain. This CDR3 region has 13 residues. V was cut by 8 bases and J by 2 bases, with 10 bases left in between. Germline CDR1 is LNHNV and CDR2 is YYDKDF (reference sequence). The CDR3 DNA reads TGTGCCACCTCTTGGGGAACCAAAAACATTCAGTACTTC. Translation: CATSWGTKNIQYF.

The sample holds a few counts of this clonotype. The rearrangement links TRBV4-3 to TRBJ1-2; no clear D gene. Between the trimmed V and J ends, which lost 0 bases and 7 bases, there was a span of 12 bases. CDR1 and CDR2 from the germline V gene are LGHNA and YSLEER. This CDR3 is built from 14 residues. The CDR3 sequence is CASSQERTVSGYTF. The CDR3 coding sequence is TGCGCCAGCAGCCAAGAGAGGACGGTTAGTGGCTACACCTTC.

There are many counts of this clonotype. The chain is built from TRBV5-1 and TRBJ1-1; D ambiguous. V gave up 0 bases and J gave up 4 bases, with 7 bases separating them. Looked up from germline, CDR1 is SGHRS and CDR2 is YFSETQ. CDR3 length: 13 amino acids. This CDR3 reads CASSLAVGTEAFF. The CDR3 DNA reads TGCGCCAGCAGCTTGGCCGTGGGCACTGAAGCTTTCTTT.

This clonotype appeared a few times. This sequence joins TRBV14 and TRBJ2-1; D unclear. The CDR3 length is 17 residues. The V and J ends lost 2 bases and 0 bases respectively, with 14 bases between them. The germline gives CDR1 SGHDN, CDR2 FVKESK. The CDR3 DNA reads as TGTGCCAGCAGCCAATTTTTAACTCCTAGCTCCTACAATGAGCAGTTCTTC. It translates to CASSQFLTPSSYNEQFF.

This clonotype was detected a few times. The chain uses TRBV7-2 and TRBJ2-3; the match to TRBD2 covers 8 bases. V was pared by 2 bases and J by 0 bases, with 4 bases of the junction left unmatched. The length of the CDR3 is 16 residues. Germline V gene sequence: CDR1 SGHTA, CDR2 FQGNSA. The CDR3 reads CASSLSSGTSTDTQYF. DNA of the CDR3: TGTGCCAGCAGCTTAAGTAGCGGGACTAGCACAGATACGCAGTATTTT.

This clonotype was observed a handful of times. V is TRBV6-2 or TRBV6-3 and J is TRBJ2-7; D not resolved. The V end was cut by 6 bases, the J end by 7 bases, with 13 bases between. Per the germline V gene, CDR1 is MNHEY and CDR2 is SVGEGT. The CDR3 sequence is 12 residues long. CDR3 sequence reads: CASSLTHLEQYF. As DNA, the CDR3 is TGTGCCAGCAGCCTCACTCACCTAGAGCAGTACTTC.

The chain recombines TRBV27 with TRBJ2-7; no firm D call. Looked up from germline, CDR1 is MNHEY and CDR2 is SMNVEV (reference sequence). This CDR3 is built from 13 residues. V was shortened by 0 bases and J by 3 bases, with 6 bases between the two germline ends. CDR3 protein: CASSLSEYYEQYF. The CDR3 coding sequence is TGTGCCAGCAGTTTATCGGAATACTACGAGCAGTACTTC.

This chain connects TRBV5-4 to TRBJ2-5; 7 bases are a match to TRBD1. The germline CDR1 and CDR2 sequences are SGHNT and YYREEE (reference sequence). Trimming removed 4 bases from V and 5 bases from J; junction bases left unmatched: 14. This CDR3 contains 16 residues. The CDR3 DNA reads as TGTGCCAGCAGCCTCCCGGGGAAAGGGGGCCCGGAGACCCAGTACTTC. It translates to CASSLPGKGGPETQYF.

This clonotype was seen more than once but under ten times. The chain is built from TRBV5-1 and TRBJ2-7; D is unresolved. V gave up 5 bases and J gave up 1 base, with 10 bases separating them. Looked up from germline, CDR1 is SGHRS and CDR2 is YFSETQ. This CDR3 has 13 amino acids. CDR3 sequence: CASRHYPSYEQYF. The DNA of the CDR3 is TGCGCCAGCAGACACTACCCTTCCTACGAGCAGTACTTC.

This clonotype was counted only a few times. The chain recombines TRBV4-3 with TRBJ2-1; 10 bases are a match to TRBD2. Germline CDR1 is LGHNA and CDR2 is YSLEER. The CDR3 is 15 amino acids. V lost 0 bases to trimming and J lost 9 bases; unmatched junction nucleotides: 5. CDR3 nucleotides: TGCGCCAGCAGCCAAGATCAGCGGGAGGGAATTGAGCAGTTCTTC. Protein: CASSQDQREGIEQFF.

The CDR3 sequence is CASSGLSDRSLTDTQYF. The CDR3 coding sequence is TGTGCCAGCAGCGGGTTATCTGACAGATCATTGACAGATACGCAGTATTTT. V and J are TRBV12-3 or TRBV12-4 and TRBJ2-3; a possible D gene is TRBD1 (5 bases). V lost 6 bases and J 3 bases, leaving 22 bases between the germline ends. There are 17 residues in the CDR3.

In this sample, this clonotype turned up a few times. CDR3 nucleotides: TGTGCCATTCGGGACACGACAACTAATGAAAAACTGTTTTTT. Protein sequence: CAIRDTTTNEKLFF. The rearrangement links TRBV10-3 to TRBJ1-4; TRBD1 is a possible D gene (6 bases). The germline CDR1 and CDR2 sequences are ENHRY and SYGVKD. V gave up 9 bases and J gave up 0 bases, with 11 bases separating them. The CDR3 contains 14 residues.

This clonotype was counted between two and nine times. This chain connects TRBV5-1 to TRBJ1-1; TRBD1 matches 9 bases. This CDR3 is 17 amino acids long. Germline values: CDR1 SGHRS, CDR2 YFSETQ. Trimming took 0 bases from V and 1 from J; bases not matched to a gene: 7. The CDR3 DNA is TGCGCCAGCAGCTTGGATGGGACAGGGTACCGGAACACTGAAGCTTTCTTT. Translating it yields CASSLDGTGYRNTEAFF. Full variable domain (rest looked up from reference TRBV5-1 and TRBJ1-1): KAGVTQTPRYLIKTRGQQVTLSCSPISGHRSVSWYQQTPGQGLQFLFEYFSETQRNKGNFPGRFSGRQFSNSRSEMNVSTLELGDSALYLCASSLDGTGYRNTEAFFGQGTRLTVV.

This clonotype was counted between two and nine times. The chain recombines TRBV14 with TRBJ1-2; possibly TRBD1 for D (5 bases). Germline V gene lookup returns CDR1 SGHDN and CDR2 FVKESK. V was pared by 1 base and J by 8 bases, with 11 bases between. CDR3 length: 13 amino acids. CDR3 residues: CASSQATGEGYTF. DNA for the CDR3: TGTGCCAGCAGCCAAGCAACAGGAGAAGGCTACACCTTC.